Below, one T cell receptor beta chain is given with its context. Seattle patients were enrolled while actively infected and followed longitudinally. This record belongs to a study of blood T cell repertoires in COVID-19. Overall study: Sample material is recorded as cDNA or gDNA derived from T cells, B-cell-depleted T cells, or PBMCs.

The CDR3 is made up of 18 amino acids. The germline V gene has CDR1 SEHNR and CDR2 FQNEAQ (reference sequence). V shed 4 bases and J shed 1 base, with 20 bases lying between them. Authors' methods: Reference gene primer amplification yielded estimated nucleated cell counts. The method was immunoSEQ multiplex PCR; TCRdb's version includes in-frame clones alone and lacks a portion of them. The V and J calls and clone size come from that table; D and trimming were worked out from the DNA. The sample holds roughly 380,000 clones, about 92% seen once. The V and J genes are TRBV7-9 and TRBJ2-1; tentatively, D is TRBD1 (5 bases). This receptor was taken from a woman aged 60 to 75 with COVID-19, enrolled during active disease. Sequencing was done on a sample of peripheral blood. CDR3 nucleotide sequence: TGTGCCAGCAGCTCGATTTCAGGGCAAGAACGGTCCTACAATGAGCAGTTCTTC. Translation gives CASSSISGQERSYNEQFF.